Below, 23 T cell receptor beta chains from the same sample are listed, as sequenced in a study of Graves' ophthalmopathy and Graves' hyperthyroidism. The study amplified TCR beta CDR3 regions using RNA transcripts. A first-round RT-PCR used HTBI primers, followed by a second-round multiplex PCR. A single record per CDR3 protein comes from TCRdb applying MiXCR to the multiplex PCR reads. The sample records about 1.1 million distinct CDR3 sequences, 35% to 40% being singletons. Sequencing was done on a sample of peripheral blood or thyroid tissue (not recorded which). The receptors come from an adult man with Graves' hyperthyroidism.

This sequence joins TRBV7-2 and TRBJ2-7, with D possibly being TRBD1 (5 bases). The CDR3 extends over 17 amino acids. Trimming removed 1 base at V and 7 bases at J, with 23 bases between. Germline CDR1 SGHTA, CDR2 FQGNSA. The CDR3 protein is CASSLVHPPRLSGEQYF. DNA of the CDR3: TGTGCCAGCAGCTTAGTCCACCCTCCCCGGCTTTCAGGGGAGCAGTACTTC. The entire variable domain, with the rest obtained from reference TRBV7-2 and TRBJ2-7, is as follows: GAGVSQSPSNKVTEKGKDVELRCDPISGHTALYWYRQSLGQGLEFLIYFQGNSAPDKSGLPSDRFSAERTGGSVSTLTIQRTQQEDSAVYLCASSLVHPPRLSGEQYFGPGTRLTVT.

There are many counts of this clonotype. The chain links TRBV9 to TRBJ2-5, with 12 nucleotides matching TRBD1. The CDR3 loop spans 17 amino acids. Germline loops: CDR1 SGDLS, CDR2 YYNGEE. Trimming cost V 3 bases and J 5 bases; bases outside gene matches: 11. The CDR3 sequence is CASSGGPGDRGRETQYF. CDR3 in DNA: TGTGCCAGCAGCGGAGGACCCGGGGACAGGGGGCGGGAGACCCAGTACTTC.

This clonotype was seen only a few times. The chain is built from TRBV20-1 and TRBJ2-5; tentatively, D is TRBD2 (6 bases). The CDR3 is 16 amino acids. Trimming removed 6 bases from V and 1 base from J, with 21 bases in between. Germline loops: CDR1 DFQATT, CDR2 SNEGSKA (reference sequence). The CDR3 spells CSARTRRGASQETQYF. The CDR3 bases are TGCAGTGCCCGGACGAGACGCGGGGCCTCCCAAGAGACCCAGTACTTC.

This clonotype showed up many times. The V call is TRBV7-9, the J call TRBJ2-7, with 10 bases identical to TRBD1. Germline assignment: CDR1 SEHNR and CDR2 FQNEAQ (reference sequence). The CDR3 extends over 14 amino acids. After removal of 8 bases from V and 2 bases from J, the junction contained 6 bases not matched to a gene. CDR3 bases: TGTGCCAGCCGGACAGGGGGATCCCCCTACGAGCAGTACTTC. Protein sequence: CASRTGGSPYEQYF.

A few counts support this clonotype. The junction and the germline gene differ at one end; a read error may be behind it. This rearrangement joins TRBV5-5 to TRBJ2-6, with D possibly matching TRBD2 (5 bases). This CDR3 spans 14 amino acids. Germline V lookup: CDR1 SGHKS, CDR2 YYEKEE (reference sequence). The CDR3 nucleotides are TGTGCCAGCGGCGCTGGGCTCGGGGTCAACGTCCTGACTTTC. This gives the protein CASGAGLGVNVLTF.

About this clonotype itself: The germline gene is not matched at one end of the junction; a read error may be the cause. The chain carries TRBV7-8 and TRBJ2-5; D unresolved. This CDR3 spans 14 amino acids. Germline CDR1 SGHVS, CDR2 FQNEAQ. The CDR3 nucleotides read TGCGCCAGCAGCCCGAACTTGTCTCAAGAGACCCAGTACTTC. This encodes CASSPNLSQETQYF.

V usage is TRBV29-1 and J usage is TRBJ2-2, with 10 positions matching TRBD1. J was trimmed by 7 bases and V by 1 base; bases with no gene match: 9. The CDR3 runs 16 residues. The germline V gene has CDR1 SQVTM and CDR2 ANQGSEA. The CDR3 spells CSVEVAGQGLDGELFF. DNA of the CDR3: TGCAGCGTTGAAGTGGCGGGACAGGGGTTGGACGGGGAGCTGTTTTTT.

The rearrangement uses TRBV30 and TRBJ1-1, with D hard to call. The length of the CDR3 is 14 residues. V was cut by 0 bases and J by 6 bases, with 14 bases left in between. Germline V CDR1 and CDR2: GTSNPN, SVGIG (reference sequence). The CDR3 DNA sequence: TGTGCCTGGAGTGTAATTGTCGCGAGAGCTGAAGCTTTCTTT. It is translated as CAWSVIVARAEAFF. Full variable domain (missing parts from reference TRBV30 and TRBJ1-1): SQTIHQWPATLVQPVGSPLSLECTVEGTSNPNLYWYRQAAGRGLQLLFYSVGIGQISSEVPQNLSASRPQDRQFILSSKKLLLSDSGFYLCAWSVIVARAEAFFGQGTRLTVV.

The genes are TRBV20-1 and TRBJ2-7; maybe TRBD1 (5 bases). The CDR3 totals 15 residues. CDR1 is DFQATT and CDR2 is SNEGSKA in the germline V gene (reference sequence). The V end lost 3 bases, the J end lost 2 bases, and 17 bases lay between the germline ends. CDR3 amino acids: CSARVRAQGTYEQYF. CDR3 nucleotide sequence: TGCAGTGCTAGGGTCCGGGCCCAGGGAACCTACGAGCAGTACTTC.

The table lists this clonotype with many counts. The V call is TRBV3-1, the J call TRBJ1-5, with unresolved D. Looked up from germline, CDR1 is LGHDT and CDR2 is YNNKEL (reference sequence). V dropped 1 base and J dropped 5 bases, with 6 bases sitting between them. The CDR3 is 13 amino acids. The CDR3 DNA sequence: TGTGCCAGCAGCCAAGCGGCCTATCAGCCCCAGCATTTT. This translates into CASSQAAYQPQHF.

J is TRBJ2-7 and V is TRBV29-1, with D perhaps matching TRBD2 (7 bases). This CDR3 is built from 12 residues. Germline CDR1 SQVTM, CDR2 ANQGSEA. Trimming pared 4 bases from V and 7 bases from J, leaving 14 bases between. The CDR3 DNA reads as TGCAGCGTTGGGGGGGGACACCAGGAGCAGTACTTC. It yields the protein CSVGGGHQEQYF.

The chain is built from TRBV15 and TRBJ1-5; 7 bases fit TRBD1. Germline V gene lookup returns CDR1 LNHNV and CDR2 YYDKDF (reference sequence). Losses at the gene ends were 7 bases for V and 5 bases for J; bases not matched to a gene: 8. This CDR3 is built from 14 residues. The CDR3 DNA reads TGTGCCACCAACAGGGGCAGTGGGGATCAGCCCCAGCATTTT. Its translation: CATNRGSGDQPQHF.

This clonotype appeared a single time. Relative to the germline gene, one junction end is altered; a read error may explain this. This chain connects TRBV10-2 to TRBJ1-2; D remains unclear. Germline CDR1 reads WSHSY; CDR2 reads SAAADI. CDR3 length: 15 amino acids. CDR3 bases: TGTGCCAGCTCACCACCGGCAGGTTCATTAAATGGCTACACCTTC. It codes for CASSPPAGSLNGYTF.

This clonotype has ten or more counts. This chain joins TRBV29-1 and TRBJ2-7, with 7 bases fitting TRBD1. Unmatched junction bases numbered 7, after V lost 2 bases and J lost 3 bases. Per germline, CDR1 SQVTM and CDR2 ANQGSEA. The CDR3 contains 14 residues. The chain's CDR3 is CSVETTGIRYEQYF. CDR3 coding DNA: TGCAGCGTTGAAACGACAGGGATCCGCTACGAGCAGTACTTC.

This clonotype was seen at least ten times. This CDR3 reads CASISQNTGELFF. DNA of the CDR3: TGTGCCAGTATATCCCAGAACACCGGGGAGCTGTTTTTT. The chain links TRBV19 to TRBJ2-2; D gene uncertain. Germline V CDR1 and CDR2: LNHDA, SQIVND (reference sequence). The V end was cut by 7 bases, the J end by 1 base, with 7 bases between. The CDR3 loop spans 13 amino acids.

The V and J genes are TRBV15 and TRBJ2-7; 9 bases match TRBD1. Per the germline V gene, CDR1 is LNHNV and CDR2 is YYDKDF (reference sequence). Trimming at V came to 4 bases and at J to 0 bases, leaving 7 bases not matched to a gene. The CDR3 length is 16 residues. DNA for the CDR3: TGTGCCACCAGCATGAGACAGGGGGTGAGCTCCTACGAGCAGTACTTC. Translation gives CATSMRQGVSSYEQYF.

The V and J genes are TRBV7-9 and TRBJ1-2; perhaps TRBD1 as D (5 bases). The CDR3 has 14 residues. The ends were cut back, 1 base at V and 8 bases at J, with 14 bases in the middle. Germline V lookup: CDR1 SEHNR, CDR2 FQNEAQ (reference sequence). The CDR3 DNA follows: TGTGCCAGCAGCTTAGAGGAGGGCCGGGGCGGCTACACCTTC. This sequence encodes CASSLEEGRGGYTF.

This clonotype has a count of ten or more. The CDR3 region is CASSLAGSTYTEAFF. As DNA, the CDR3 is TGCGCCAGCAGCTTGGCGGGCAGCACCTACACTGAAGCTTTCTTT. This rearrangement joins TRBV5-1 to TRBJ1-1; D unresolved. Germline values: CDR1 SGHRS, CDR2 YFSETQ. This CDR3 is built from 15 residues. Between the trimmed V and J ends, which lost 0 bases and 3 bases, there was a span of 12 bases. The full variable domain, its missing parts supplied by reference TRBV5-1 and TRBJ1-1, is KAGVTQTPRYLIKTRGQQVTLSCSPISGHRSVSWYQQTPGQGLQFLFEYFSETQRNKGNFPGRFSGRQFSNSRSEMNVSTLELGDSALYLCASSLAGSTYTEAFFGQGTRLTVV.

This clonotype was detected a few times. V gene TRBV7-9 combines with J gene TRBJ2-7; the match to TRBD1 covers 7 bases. CDR1 SEHNR and CDR2 FQNEAQ come from the germline V gene (reference sequence). CDR3 size: 16 residues. J gave up 1 base and V 5 bases, and 11 bases lay outside the gene matches. This CDR3 is CASSPARGRGSYEQYF. As DNA, the CDR3 is TGTGCCAGCAGCCCCGCAAGGGGGCGAGGATCCTACGAGCAGTACTTC.

In this sample, this clonotype turned up many times. J is TRBJ2-2 and V is TRBV29-1; 15 bases agree with TRBD2. CDR1 is SQVTM and CDR2 is ANQGSEA in the germline V gene. After removal of 6 bases from V and 5 bases from J, the junction contained 7 bases not matched to a gene. The CDR3 runs 16 residues. CDR3 sequence reads: CSVRTSGRAMTGELFF. The CDR3 bases are TGCAGCGTGCGGACTAGCGGGAGGGCCATGACCGGGGAGCTGTTTTTT.

This clonotype was picked up many times. The rearrangement joins TRBV20-1 to TRBJ1-1; D gene unclear. Trimming took 4 bases from V and 0 from J, leaving 15 bases between them. This CDR3 comprises 15 residues. Germline V CDR1 and CDR2: DFQATT, SNEGSKA (reference sequence). The CDR3 region has the DNA TGCAGTGCTACCGACATACGGGGAATGAACACTGAAGCTTTCTTT. Translating it yields CSATDIRGMNTEAFF.

This clonotype was seen at least ten times. The V gene is TRBV29-1, the J gene TRBJ1-1; D gene uncertain. CDR1 and CDR2 (germline): SQVTM, ANQGSEA. The ends were cut back, 4 bases at V and 1 base at J, with 13 bases in the middle. The CDR3 sequence is 14 residues long. The CDR3 spells CSVVDPRQNTEAFF. Here the CDR3 DNA reads TGCAGCGTTGTGGACCCCCGTCAGAACACTGAAGCTTTCTTT.

This clonotype was picked up many times. The chain couples TRBV7-9 to TRBJ2-7; either TRBD1 or TRBD2 may fit D (6 bases each). V shed 2 bases and J shed 2 bases, with 16 bases lying between them. The CDR3 runs 16 residues. Germline CDR1 SEHNR, CDR2 FQNEAQ (reference sequence). CDR3 residues: CASSLKADRLAYEQYF. The CDR3 region has the DNA TGTGCCAGCAGCTTAAAGGCGGACAGACTAGCCTACGAGCAGTACTTC.